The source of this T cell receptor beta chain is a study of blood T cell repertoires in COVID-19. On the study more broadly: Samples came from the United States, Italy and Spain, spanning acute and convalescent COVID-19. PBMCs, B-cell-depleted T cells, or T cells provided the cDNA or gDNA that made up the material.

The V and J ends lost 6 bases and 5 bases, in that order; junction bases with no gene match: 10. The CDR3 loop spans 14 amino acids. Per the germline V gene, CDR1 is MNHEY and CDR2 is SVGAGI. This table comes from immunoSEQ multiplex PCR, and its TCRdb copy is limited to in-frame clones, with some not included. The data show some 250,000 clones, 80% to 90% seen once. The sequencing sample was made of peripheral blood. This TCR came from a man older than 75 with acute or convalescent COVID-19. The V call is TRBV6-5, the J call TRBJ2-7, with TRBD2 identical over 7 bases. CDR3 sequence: CASRIRTRSDEQYF. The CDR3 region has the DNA TGTGCCAGCAGGATCAGGACTAGAAGCGACGAGCAGTACTTC.